Listed here are 26 T cell receptor beta chains from one sample, sequenced in a study of blood T cell repertoires in COVID-19. Method: immunoSEQ multiplex PCR; TCRdb's copy keeps in-frame clones and lacks some. The profile shows fewer than 300,000 clones, about 87% of them singletons. The sample was peripheral blood. The receptors were sampled from a woman between 35 and 50 years old who had recovered from COVID-19.

The rearrangement joins TRBV6-6 to TRBJ1-6; 7 bases are shared with TRBD1. V gave up 2 bases and J gave up 5 bases; unmatched junction bases: 3. Germline-derived CDR1 and CDR2 are MNHNY and SVGAGI (reference sequence). CDR3 size: 15 residues. The CDR3 DNA is TGTGCCAGCAGTTACCGACAGGGAAATAATTCACCCCTCCACTTT. Residues: CASSYRQGNNSPLHF.

The V and J genes are TRBV9 and TRBJ2-1; possible D gene TRBD1, 6 bases. V gave up 3 bases and J gave up 6 bases, with 19 bases separating them. CDR3 size: 16 residues. Germline lookup yields CDR1 SGDLS and CDR2 YYNGEE. CDR3 DNA: TGTGCCAGCAGCGACCGGGACACCCCAGGAGGCAATGAGCAGTTCTTC. It yields the protein CASSDRDTPGGNEQFF.

The J gene is TRBJ2-5, the V gene TRBV13; D is ambiguous. Germline CDR1 and CDR2: PRHDT and FYEKMQ (reference sequence). The CDR3 extends over 13 amino acids. Trimming pared 1 base from V and 5 bases from J, leaving 8 bases between. The CDR3 coding sequence is TGTGCCAGCAGCTTAGCCGCCAGGGAGACCCAGTACTTC. It is translated as CASSLAARETQYF.

The V and J genes are TRBV3-1 (or the pseudogene TRBV3-2) and TRBJ1-4, with D unclear. V was trimmed by 1 base and J by 8 bases, leaving 8 bases between them. Germline lookup yields CDR1 LGHDT and CDR2 YNNKEL (reference sequence). The CDR3 is 13 amino acids. The chain's CDR3 is CASSQGAVEKLFF. For the CDR3, the DNA is TGTGCCAGCAGCCAAGGTGCGGTGGAAAAACTGTTTTTT.

This clone was seen only once. V is TRBV30 and J is TRBJ2-3; tentative D call: TRBD1 (6 bases). From germline, CDR1 is GTSNPN and CDR2 SVGIG (reference sequence). Trimming took off 2 bases at V and 4 bases at J, with 10 bases between the two ends. This CDR3 is 13 amino acids long. DNA of the CDR3: TGTGCCTGGAGTTCAGGGGTGGCAGATACGCAGTATTTT. It codes for CAWSSGVADTQYF. The whole variable domain, remainder taken from reference TRBV30 and TRBJ2-3, is SQTIHQWPATLVQPVGSPLSLECTVEGTSNPNLYWYRQAAGRGLQLLFYSVGIGQISSEVPQNLSASRPQDRQFILSSKKLLLSDSGFYLCAWSSGVADTQYFGPGTRLTVL.

This chain joins TRBV9 and TRBJ1-2; no clear D gene. This CDR3 spans 15 amino acids. V was pared by 4 bases and J by 4 bases, with 17 bases between. Germline V gene lookup returns CDR1 SGDLS and CDR2 YYNGEE. The CDR3 sequence is CASSSTPYTGYGYTF. Here the CDR3 DNA reads TGTGCCAGCAGCTCAACGCCCTACACGGGCTATGGCTACACCTTC. Drawing the rest from reference TRBV9 and TRBJ1-2, the complete variable domain is DSGVTQTPKHLITATGQRVTLRCSPRSGDLSVYWYQQSLDQGLQFLIQYYNGEERAKGNILERFSAQQFPDLHSELNLSSLELGDSALYFCASSSTPYTGYGYTFGSGTRLTVV.

The chain is built from TRBV20-1 and TRBJ1-3; 7 bases are shared with TRBD1. J was trimmed by 11 bases and V by 6 bases; bases with no gene match: 7. The CDR3 consists of 11 residues. The V gene's germline CDR1 is DFQATT and CDR2 SNEGSKA (reference sequence). CDR3 sequence (DNA): TGCAGTGCCCGGGGACAGATCGCCATATATTTT. Protein product: CSARGQIAIYF.

The sample holds one count of this clone. The rearrangement joins TRBV24-1 to TRBJ2-3; possibly TRBD1 for D (6 bases). The V and J ends lost 0 bases and 1 base respectively, with 7 bases between them. Germline loops: CDR1 KGHDR, CDR2 SFDVKD. The CDR3 loop spans 15 amino acids. The CDR3 here is CATSDLEGGTDTQYF. CDR3 nucleotide sequence: TGTGCCACCAGTGATTTGGAGGGGGGCACAGATACGCAGTATTTT.

This clone was seen only once. The chain couples TRBV19 to TRBJ1-1, with TRBD1 as a possible D gene (6 bases). The CDR3 length is 17 residues. The V gene lost 6 bases and the J gene lost 1 base, with 21 bases spanning the gap. Germline loops: CDR1 LNHDA, CDR2 SQIVND (reference sequence). CDR3 protein: CASSPDRWGGRNTEAFF. The CDR3 DNA sequence: TGTGCCAGTAGCCCCGATCGATGGGGGGGCAGGAACACTGAAGCTTTCTTT.

The gene calls are TRBV7-2 and TRBJ1-4; D not resolved. The germline CDR1 and CDR2 sequences are SGHTA and FQGNSA. V was cut by 0 bases and J by 0 bases, with 2 bases left in between. There are 14 residues in the CDR3. The CDR3 loop is CASSLASTNEKLFF. In nucleotides, the CDR3 is TGTGCCAGCAGCTTAGCCTCAACTAATGAAAAACTGTTTTTT.

The chain is built from TRBV4-1 and TRBJ2-1; maybe TRBD2 (6 bases). Germline V gene sequence: CDR1 MGHRA, CDR2 YSYEKL. CDR3 length: 16 amino acids. The V end was cut by 0 bases, the J end by 12 bases, with 21 bases between. CDR3 protein: CASSQDSGLDSKAQFF. CDR3 coding DNA: TGCGCCAGCAGCCAAGATTCGGGACTGGACTCTAAGGCGCAGTTCTTC.

The chain has TRBV29-1 and TRBJ2-2; TRBD1 matches at 7 bases. CDR1 SQVTM and CDR2 ANQGSEA come from the germline V gene. The CDR3 is 13 amino acids. Trimming took 6 bases from V and 5 from J; bases not matched to a gene: 6. The CDR3 sequence: CSVRIQGTGELFF. The CDR3 region has the DNA TGCAGCGTCAGAATACAGGGGACCGGGGAGCTGTTTTTT.

This chain links TRBV6-2 or TRBV6-3 with TRBJ2-7; TRBD2 agrees at 9 bases. Germline assignment: CDR1 MNHEY and CDR2 SVGEGT. The CDR3 runs 16 residues. V lost 2 bases, J lost 4 bases, and 9 bases stayed unmatched. The CDR3 sequence: CASSYNPASGIYEQYF. Written as DNA, the CDR3 is TGTGCCAGCAGTTACAATCCCGCTAGCGGGATTTACGAGCAGTACTTC.

This clone has only one observation. V and J are TRBV19 and TRBJ1-1; D ambiguous. Germline V gene data show CDR1 as LNHDA and CDR2 as SQIVND (reference sequence). Trimming took off 2 bases at V and 2 bases at J, with 15 bases between the two ends. This CDR3 is built from 16 residues. The CDR3 sequence: CASSIPPGGFNTEAFF. CDR3 coding DNA: TGTGCCAGTAGTATACCCCCCGGCGGATTCAACACTGAAGCTTTCTTT.

J is TRBJ1-2 and V is TRBV5-4, with D perhaps matching TRBD1 (6 bases). Looked up from germline, CDR1 is SGHNT and CDR2 is YYREEE (reference sequence). This CDR3 region has 13 residues. V shed 5 bases and J shed 5 bases, with 13 bases lying between them. This CDR3 reads CASSLDRTYGYTF. The CDR3 DNA reads TGTGCCAGCAGTCTCGACAGGACTTATGGCTACACCTTC.

The table lists this clone with many counts. J is TRBJ1-1 and V is TRBV27; 7 bases are shared with TRBD1. Germline V lookup: CDR1 MNHEY, CDR2 SMNVEV (reference sequence). With V trimmed by 5 bases and J by 4 bases, 10 bases remained unmatched. The CDR3 sequence is 15 residues long. The CDR3 DNA sequence: TGTGCCAGCAGTCGGTTACGAACAGGGGCCACTGAAGCTTTCTTT. Its protein is CASSRLRTGATEAFF.

The chain uses TRBV5-1 and TRBJ2-1, with TRBD2 matching over 10 bases. The CDR3 loop spans 16 amino acids. The V gene end was trimmed by 5 bases and the J gene end by 1 base; junction bases not matched to a gene: 6. Germline V gives CDR1 SGHRS, CDR2 YFSETQ. DNA for the CDR3: TGCGCCAGCAGAGCGAGCGGGGGGGCTTCCTACAATGAGCAGTTCTTC. It codes for CASRASGGASYNEQFF.

The rearrangement uses TRBV7-2 and TRBJ1-1; no clear D gene. V lost 4 bases, J lost 4 bases, and 13 bases lay in between. The CDR3 spans 14 residues. Germline lookup yields CDR1 SGHTA and CDR2 FQGNSA. The CDR3 region has the DNA TGTGCCAGCAGCTCTTCCGGACTGATCACTGAAGCTTTCTTT. Translating gives CASSSSGLITEAFF.

This clone was seen a single time. The rearrangement uses TRBV27 and TRBJ1-3; TRBD1 matches 8 bases. After removal of 8 bases from V and 6 bases from J, the junction contained 12 bases not matched to a gene. In germline, CDR1 is MNHEY, CDR2 SMNVEV (reference sequence). The CDR3 runs 15 residues. In DNA, the CDR3 is TGTGCCAGCTCAACCTGGGCACAGGGGGAAAACACCATATATTTT. Translation gives CASSTWAQGENTIYF.

This chain connects TRBV11-3 to TRBJ1-1; D is unclear. CDR3 length: 15 residues. The V and J ends lost 2 bases and 1 base respectively, with 11 bases between them. The germline V gene has CDR1 SGHNT and CDR2 YENEEA. The CDR3 sequence is CASSLRSGQNTEAFF. The CDR3 DNA is TGTGCCAGCAGCTTAAGGAGTGGCCAGAACACTGAAGCTTTCTTT.

This clone was seen more than once but under ten times. V and J are TRBV6-2 or TRBV6-3 and TRBJ2-5; 11 bases agree with TRBD2. Germline CDR1 is MNHEY and CDR2 is SVGEGT. Trimming took 2 bases from V and 0 from J; bases not matched to a gene: 8. The CDR3 runs to 18 residues. In nucleotides, the CDR3 is TGTGCCAGCAGTTACGAGGCTAGCGGGGGGCCTAACCAAGAGACCCAGTACTTC. Residues: CASSYEASGGPNQETQYF.

J is TRBJ1-5 and V is TRBV24-1; no reliable D call. The CDR3 length is 17 residues. CDR1 is KGHDR and CDR2 is SFDVKD in the germline V gene. Trimming shortened V by 2 bases and J by 2 bases, and 15 bases separated the two germline ends. CDR3 residues: CATSDSRVGLGNQPQHF. The CDR3 DNA reads TGTGCCACCAGTGATTCGAGGGTAGGGTTAGGCAATCAGCCCCAGCATTTT.

V is TRBV19 and J is TRBJ2-3; maybe TRBD2 (7 bases). Germline V gene data show CDR1 as LNHDA and CDR2 as SQIVND (reference sequence). V was cut by 3 bases and J by 3 bases, with 19 bases left in between. This CDR3 has 17 residues. CDR3 protein: CASSMERGGARTDTQYF. CDR3 coding DNA: TGTGCCAGTAGTATGGAGAGAGGGGGGGCCCGAACAGATACGCAGTATTTT.

The chain combines TRBV4-1 with TRBJ1-1; D not certain. Germline V gene lookup returns CDR1 MGHRA and CDR2 YSYEKL. The V end was cut by 4 bases, the J end by 1 base, with 13 bases between. The CDR3 consists of 15 residues. This CDR3 reads CASSPFGKQNTEAFF. Written as DNA, the CDR3 is TGCGCCAGCAGCCCTTTCGGGAAACAGAACACTGAAGCTTTCTTT.

V gene TRBV6-5 combines with J gene TRBJ1-3, with D perhaps TRBD1 (6 bases). Germline V gives CDR1 MNHEY, CDR2 SVGAGI. This CDR3 is 13 amino acids long. Trimming removed 7 bases from V and 4 bases from J, with 11 bases in between. The CDR3: CASTRTAGNTIYF. CDR3 DNA sequence: TGTGCCAGCACCAGGACAGCGGGAAACACCATATATTTT.

The chain couples TRBV4-3 to TRBJ1-1; possible D gene TRBD1, 6 bases. The CDR3 totals 16 residues. Looked up from germline, CDR1 is LGHNA and CDR2 is YSLEER. V gave up 4 bases and J gave up 3 bases, with 18 bases separating them. CDR3 protein: CASSPGPAGVYTEAFF. In DNA form, the CDR3 reads TGCGCCAGCAGCCCAGGGCCGGCAGGGGTTTACACTGAAGCTTTCTTT.